This T cell receptor beta chain was profiled in a study of HIV-infected children after antiretroviral therapy interruption. Study-wide context: Weeks 0, 12, interruption end (24 or 48), and about 3 years post-study gave interruption-arm samples. Samples from the continuous-treatment group were taken at weeks 0, 48 and 150.

V dropped 2 bases and J dropped 7; count of bases not matched to a gene: 1. Per the germline V gene, CDR1 is MGHRA and CDR2 is YSYEKL. The CDR3 is made up of 14 amino acids. The sample's treatment: PENTA 11 planned treatment interruption arm or continuous ART arm. At least 24 weeks of at least three-drug ART, in children 2 to 15 years. From thawed PBMCs, naive CD4+ CD45RA+ CD45RO- T cells were sorted. A 3' RACE protocol on RNA, with unique molecular identifiers, produced the TCR library. TCRdb used MiXCR to reprocess the 3' RACE reads, holding one entry per CDR3 protein. The table records 40,000 or so distinct CDR3 sequences, over 6.5% of them present only once. This clonotype was observed at least ten times.

This chain uses TRBV4-1 with TRBJ2-1; the match to TRBD2 covers 11 bases. This sequence originates from a pool of human donors with HIV. The specimen comprised CD45RA+ CD4+ T cells from PBMCs, pooled from several time points, sampled from a donor given antiretroviral therapy, either interrupted or continuous. The subset: naive CD4+ CD45RA+ CD45RO- T cells. CDR3 nucleotides: TGCGCCAGCAGCCAACCTAGCGGGAGGAATGAGCAGTTCTTC. This gives the protein CASSQPSGRNEQFF.